The 6 T cell receptor beta chains below come from one sample, sequenced in a study of shared clonotypes between healthy human individuals. Clones were read by immunoSEQ multiplex PCR, and TCRdb kept only the in-frame ones, dropping some. The sample comprises some 300,000 clones, about 70% of which are singletons, and over 9.5% rests with the top ten. Sequenced sample: memory CD4+ T cells sorted from blood. The subset is: CD45RA-negative fraction. All receptors derive from a man under 40 in good health.

This clone came up once. The V gene is TRBV5-8, the J gene TRBJ2-3; TRBD2 is a possible D gene (5 bases). The germline V gene encodes CDR1 SGHTS and CDR2 YDEGEE. The CDR3 is 14 residues long. V was pared by 5 bases and J by 4 bases, with 14 bases between. The CDR3 is CASSTRGSPDTQYF. Written as DNA, the CDR3 is TGTGCCAGCAGTACTCGAGGGTCCCCAGATACGCAGTATTTT.

CDR3 loop: CASSSRQGAYEQYF. CDR3 bases: TGTGCCAGCAGTTCCAGACAGGGGGCTTACGAGCAGTACTTC. The chain uses TRBV28 and TRBJ2-7; 10 bases are a match to TRBD1. This CDR3 comprises 14 residues. V trimming: 4 bases; J trimming: 4 bases; junction bases outside the gene matches: 4. Germline CDR1 and CDR2: MDHEN and SYDVKM.

The V gene is TRBV2, the J gene TRBJ2-1; D possibly corresponds to TRBD2 (7 bases). This CDR3 comprises 14 residues. Between the trimmed V and J ends, which lost 6 bases and 8 bases, there was a span of 17 bases. CDR1 is SNHLY, CDR2 FYNNEI, per germline. CDR3 residues: CASSPRTRGDEQFF. The CDR3, as DNA: TGTGCCAGCAGCCCTCGGACTAGGGGGGATGAGCAGTTCTTC.

This clone was recorded a few times. The CDR3 sequence is CASSMMGRRQPQHF. CDR3 DNA: TGTGCCAGTAGTATGATGGGTAGGCGTCAGCCCCAGCATTTT. The chain employs TRBV19 and TRBJ1-5; no reliable D call. V lost 3 bases, J lost 6 bases, and 12 bases lay in between. Germline assignment: CDR1 LNHDA and CDR2 SQIVND (reference sequence). There are 14 residues in the CDR3.

The V call is TRBV7-2, the J call TRBJ2-3; no clear D gene. Trimming shortened V by 1 base and J by 8 bases, and 4 bases separated the two germline ends. The CDR3 loop spans 11 amino acids. CDR1 and CDR2 from the germline V gene are SGHTA and FQGNSA. The CDR3 DNA sequence: TGTGCCAGCAGCTTAGAGGGTACGCAGTATTTT. Its translation is CASSLEGTQYF.

This clone was detected only a few times. The chain is built from TRBV5-6 and TRBJ2-1; 15 bases map to TRBD2. CDR1 and CDR2 (germline): SGHDT, YYEEEE. The CDR3 is 18 residues long. V lost 4 bases and J lost 4; bases outside the gene matches: 9. The CDR3 DNA follows: TGTGCCAGCAGCCTAGGAGGGACTAGCGGGAGGTTTTACAATGAGCAGTTCTTC. Its protein is CASSLGGTSGRFYNEQFF. Variable domain in full (rest from reference TRBV5-6 and TRBJ2-1): DAGVTQSPTHLIKTRGQQVTLRCSPKSGHDTVSWYQQALGQGPQFIFQYYEEEERQRGNFPDRFSGHQFPNYSSELNVNALLLGDSALYLCASSLGGTSGRFYNEQFFGPGTRLTVL.